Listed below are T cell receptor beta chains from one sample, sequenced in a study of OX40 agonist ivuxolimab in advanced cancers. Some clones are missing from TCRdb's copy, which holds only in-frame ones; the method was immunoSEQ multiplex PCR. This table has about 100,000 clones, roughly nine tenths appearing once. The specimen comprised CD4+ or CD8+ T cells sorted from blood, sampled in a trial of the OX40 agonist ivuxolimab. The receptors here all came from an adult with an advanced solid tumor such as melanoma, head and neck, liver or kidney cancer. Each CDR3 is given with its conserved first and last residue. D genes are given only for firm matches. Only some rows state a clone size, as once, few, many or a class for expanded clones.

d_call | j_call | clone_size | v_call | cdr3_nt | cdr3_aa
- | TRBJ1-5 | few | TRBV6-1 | TGTGCCAGCAGGGTAAGAGGGAGCAATCAGCCCCAGCATTTT | CASRVRGSNQPQHF
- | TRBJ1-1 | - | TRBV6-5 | TGTGCCAGCAGTACAAGACAAGGCGCGAACACTGAAGCTTTCTTT | CASSTRQGANTEAFF
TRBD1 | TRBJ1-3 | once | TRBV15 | TGTGCCACCAGCAGAGATGGGGTGACAGGGCCCTCTGGAAACACCATATATTTT | CATSRDGVTGPSGNTIYF
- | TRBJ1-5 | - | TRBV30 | TGTGCCTGGAGCGGCTCCCTGCTAGGCAATCAGCCCCAGCATTTT | CAWSGSLLGNQPQHF
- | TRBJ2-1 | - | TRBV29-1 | TGCAGCGTGGGGGTTAGGGACTTCTTATACAATGAGCAGTTCTTC | CSVGVRDFLYNEQFF
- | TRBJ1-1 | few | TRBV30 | TGTGCCTGGAGCGACCAGGGGAACACTGAAGCTTTCTTT | CAWSDQGNTEAFF
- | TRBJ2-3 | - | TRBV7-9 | TGTGCCAGCAGGGGCGGGACCACAGATACGCAGTATTTT | CASRGGTTDTQYF
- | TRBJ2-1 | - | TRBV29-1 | TGCAGCGCCGACGCAGGGGCTCAGAGCGATGAGCAGTTCTTC | CSADAGAQSDEQFF
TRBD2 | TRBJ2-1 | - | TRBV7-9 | TGTGCCAGCAGCTTAGTCCTAGCGGGGAGTTACAATGAGCAGTTCTTC | CASSLVLAGSYNEQFF
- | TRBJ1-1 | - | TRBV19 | TGTGCCAGTAGATACGGGGTCATGAACACTGAAGCTTTCTTT | CASRYGVMNTEAFF
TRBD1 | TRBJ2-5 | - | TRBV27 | TGTGCCAGCTCCCGGGACAGAAAAGAGACCCAGTACTTC | CASSRDRKETQYF
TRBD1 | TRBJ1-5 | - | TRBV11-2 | TGTGCCAGCAGCTTATGGGGACAGGGAGGGAATCAGCCCCAGCATTTT | CASSLWGQGGNQPQHF
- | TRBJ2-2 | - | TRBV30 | TGTGCCTGGAGTCTTGGACTCTTTGGAGGGGAGCTGTTTTTT | CAWSLGLFGGELFF
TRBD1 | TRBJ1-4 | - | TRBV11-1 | TGTGCCAGCAGCTTTGGGGACAGGGATGAAAAACTGTTTTTT | CASSFGDRDEKLFF
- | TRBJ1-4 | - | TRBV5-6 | TGTGCCAGCATCTGGGTGGAAAAACTGTTTTTT | CASIWVEKLFF
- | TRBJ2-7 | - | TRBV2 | TGTGCCAGCAGTGGGCAGGGGGGCAGGTTGGGACAGTACTTC | CASSGQGGRLGQYF
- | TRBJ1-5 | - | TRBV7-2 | TGTGCCAGCAGCTCCACTTTGGTTCAGCCCCAGCATTTT | CASSSTLVQPQHF
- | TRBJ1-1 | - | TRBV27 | TGTGCCAGCAGTCCCCAGGGGCCCACTGAAGCTTTCTTT | CASSPQGPTEAFF
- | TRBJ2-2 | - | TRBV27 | TGTGCCAGCAGTTTTGGCCTCCCTAGTACCGGGGAGCTGTTTTTT | CASSFGLPSTGELFF
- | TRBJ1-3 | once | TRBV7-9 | TGTGCCAGCAGACCGGACGGATTCTCTGGAAACACCATATATTTT | CASRPDGFSGNTIYF
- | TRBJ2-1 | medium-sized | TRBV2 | TGTGCCAGCAGCGATACTAGCAACAATGAGCAGTTCTTC | CASSDTSNNEQFF
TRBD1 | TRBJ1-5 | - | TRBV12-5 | TGTGCTAGTGGCCCGGACAGGGGGCGCAATCAGCCCCAGCATTTT | CASGPDRGRNQPQHF
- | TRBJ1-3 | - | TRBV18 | TGTGCCAGCTCCCTTGGTCCCCCGAGGAACACCATATATTTT | CASSLGPPRNTIYF
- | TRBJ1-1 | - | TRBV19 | TGTGCCAGTAGTTGGGCAGGCCCGAGGGCTGAAGCTTTCTTT | CASSWAGPRAEAFF
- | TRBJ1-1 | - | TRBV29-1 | TGCAGCGCGTCGGGGATGGAGGCTTTCTTT | CSASGMEAFF
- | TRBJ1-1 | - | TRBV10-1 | TGCGCCAGCAGTGAGACAGCATCGGGAGCTTTCTTT | CASSETASGAFF
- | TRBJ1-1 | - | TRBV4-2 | TGTGCCAGCAGCCAAGACCAACACACTGAAGCTTTCTTT | CASSQDQHTEAFF
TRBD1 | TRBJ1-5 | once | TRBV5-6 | TGTGCCAGCAGCTCACAGGGGATGGATCAGCCCCAGCATTTT | CASSSQGMDQPQHF
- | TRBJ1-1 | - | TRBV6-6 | TGTGCCAGCAGTTACTCGGCAGGGCGGGACACTGAAGCTTTCTTT | CASSYSAGRDTEAFF
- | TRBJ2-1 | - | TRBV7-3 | TGTGCCAGCAGCTTAAACAGCTATGATGAGCAGTTCTTC | CASSLNSYDEQFF
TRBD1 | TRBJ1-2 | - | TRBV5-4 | TGTGCCAGCAGAAGTCAGGGGGCGGAATATGGCTACACCTTC | CASRSQGAEYGYTF
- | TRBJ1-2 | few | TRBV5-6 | TGTGCCAGCAGCTTGATCGACACCCGCTATGGCTACACCTTC | CASSLIDTRYGYTF